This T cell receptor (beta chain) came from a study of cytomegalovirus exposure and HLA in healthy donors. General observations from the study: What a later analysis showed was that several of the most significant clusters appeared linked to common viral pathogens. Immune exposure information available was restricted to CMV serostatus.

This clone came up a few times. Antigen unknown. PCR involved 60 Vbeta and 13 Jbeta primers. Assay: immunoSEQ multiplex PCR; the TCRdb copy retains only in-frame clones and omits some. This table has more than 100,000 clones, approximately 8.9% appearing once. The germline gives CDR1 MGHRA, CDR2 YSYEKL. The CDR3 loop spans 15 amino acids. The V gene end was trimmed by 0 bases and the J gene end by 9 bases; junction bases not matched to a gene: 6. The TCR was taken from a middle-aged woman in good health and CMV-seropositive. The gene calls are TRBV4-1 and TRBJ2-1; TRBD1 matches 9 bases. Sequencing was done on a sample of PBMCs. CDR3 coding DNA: TGCGCCAGCAGCCAAGAGGGGACAGGGATTAGTGAGCAGTTCTTC. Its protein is CASSQEGTGISEQFF.